These 2 T cell receptor beta chains were all obtained from the same sample, sequenced in a study of identical twins. TCRdb re-analysed the 5' RACE reads in MiXCR, keeping a single row per CDR3 protein. The sample lists roughly 700,000 distinct CDR3 sequences; around 8.6% were seen once. The sample was also linked to a second study, of yellow fever vaccine responses in identical twins.

The sequencing sample was made of PBMCs. These TCRs come from a woman younger than 35 in good health.

A word on this clonotype: A read error is possible here, since a much larger clone lies one base away. V usage is TRBV11-2 and J usage is TRBJ2-3, with 8 bases aligning to TRBD2. V shed 6 bases and J 1 base; nucleotides not matched to a gene: 15. The germline gives CDR1 SGHAT, CDR2 FQNNGV. CDR3 length: 18 residues. CDR3 in DNA: TGTGCCAGCAGTTTGCCCGGCCGGGGGGGCCGTGGCACAGATACGCAGTATTTT. Its translation is CASSLPGRGGRGTDTQYF. Supplemented by reference TRBV11-2 and TRBJ2-3, the full variable domain reads EAGVAQSPRYKIIEKRQSVAFWCNPISGHATLYWYQQILGQGPKLLIQFQNNGVVDDSQLPKDRFSAERLKGVDSTLKIQPAKLEDSAVYLCASSLPGRGGRGTDTQYFGPGTRLTVL.

This clonotype was seen a few times. The genes are TRBV28 and TRBJ1-6, with D perhaps TRBD1 (5 bases). Germline CDR1 reads MDHEN; CDR2 reads SYDVKM. The CDR3 is made up of 14 amino acids. Deletions cut 6 bases from V and 5 bases from J, with 11 bases between. CDR3 loop: CASRRQTNNSPLHF. CDR3 in DNA: TGTGCCAGCAGACGACAGACCAATAATTCACCCCTCCACTTT. Looking up the rest from reference TRBV28 and TRBJ1-6 gives the full variable domain: DVKVTQSSRYLVKRTGEKVFLECVQDMDHENMFWYRQDPGLGLRLIYFSYDVKMKEKGDIPEGYSVSREKKERFSLILESASTNQTSMYLCASRRQTNNSPLHFGNGTRLTVT.